This T cell receptor beta chain was recovered during a study of T cells in localized non-small cell lung cancer. Of note for this clone: Its target is not known.

The method was immunoSEQ multiplex PCR; TCRdb's version includes in-frame clones alone and lacks a portion of them. The sample yields approximately 40,000 clones, more than 85% seen once. Findings of the study overall: Adjacent uninvolved lung tissue had the highest T cell clonality, exceeding tumor.

There are 13 residues in the CDR3. The ends were cut back, 0 bases at V and 12 bases at J, with 12 bases in the middle. CDR1 is SGHNT, CDR2 YENEEA, per germline. The sample was peripheral blood, taken before any cancer treatment. This clonotype originated in a man aged 18-55 years with stage I lung adenocarcinoma. This rearrangement joins TRBV11-3 to TRBJ2-1, with D possibly being TRBD1 (6 bases). Here the CDR3 DNA reads TGTGCCAGCAGCTTAGAAGGGGGACGGGGGCAGTTCTTC. Translation: CASSLEGGRGQFF.